This entry is about one T cell receptor (beta chain). The target antigen is unknown. Assay used: immunoSEQ multiplex PCR; TCRdb lists only in-frame clones, some missing. This table holds millions of clones, about 92% found once. This specimen belongs to a study of shared clonotypes between healthy human individuals. Study outcomes and limitations: Compared with memory subsets, naive subsets generally had larger estimated richness. A reduction in generation probabilities was seen for non-shared clonotypes relative to those shared by all four donors.

V shed 0 bases and J shed 3 bases, with 12 bases lying between them. This CDR3 contains 16 residues. Looked up from germline, CDR1 is MGHRA and CDR2 is YSYEKL. Naive-designated CD8 cells lacked CD45RO, were positively enriched for CCR7, and omitted terminally differentiated effector memory CD45RA+ cells. The sequencing sample was made of naive CD8+ T cells from PBMCs. V and J are TRBV4-1 and TRBJ2-1; D gene ambiguous. This clonotype was sampled from a young man in good health. Some clones in this sample may be carry-over from other donors' samples. CDR3 protein: CASSQDRTYNYNEQFF. The CDR3 region has the DNA TGCGCCAGCAGCCAAGACCGCACCTACAACTACAATGAGCAGTTCTTC.